This TCR beta chain derives from a study of tumor-infiltrating lymphocytes in primary liver carcinoma. It was from 20-30 mg of unsorted bulk tissue that RNA and DNA were co-extracted. Samples came from superior, inferior, lateral poles and tumor centre. Germline V lookup: CDR1 MNHNY, CDR2 SVGAGI (reference sequence). This CDR3 region has 16 residues. Comment on this clonotype: A read error may produce the germline difference seen at one junction end.

A constant-region primer served to make TCR beta cDNA from approximately 490 ng total RNA. Each TCR beta library was derived from three nested multiplex PCR rounds that employed slightly modified ARM-PCR. Both of the initial two PCR rounds ran for 10 cycles and employed TRBV1-TRBV30 forward primers alongside a C-beta reverse primer. MiXCR was run by TCRdb on the multiplex PCR reads, yielding one entry per CDR3 protein. The repertoire holds 90,000 to 100,000 distinct CDR3 sequences, with roughly 69% as singletons. The genes are TRBV6-6 and TRBJ2-2, with D possibly matching TRBD1 (6 bases). Material: liver tumor tissue from sampling region 5. Subset of the sample: tumor region T5, tumor centre. The sequence came from a woman aged 60-75 years with primary liver carcinoma and hepatitis B virus infection. CDR3 in amino acids: CASSQVRGEAIGELFF. DNA of the CDR3: TGTGCCAGCAGCCAGGTCAGGGGCGAGGCGATCGGGGAGCTATTTTTT.